The TCR beta chain described here comes from a study of control samples from healthy donors and cancer patients. V lost 0 bases and J 10 bases, leaving 12 bases between the germline ends. There are 14 residues in the CDR3. Looked up from germline, CDR1 is MNHEY and CDR2 is SVGEGT. Here immunoSEQ multiplex PCR was the method, and the copy in TCRdb shows in-frame clones only, minus some. Of about 60,000 clones listed, roughly 90% are singletons. The sample consisted of PBMCs. The TCR originated in a man aged 35 to 55 with colorectal cancer. This chain joins TRBV6-2 or TRBV6-3 and TRBJ1-4; D may be TRBD1 (5 bases). CDR3 in amino acids: CASSYSGGEGKLFF. Written as DNA, the CDR3 is TGTGCCAGCAGTTACTCGGGGGGAGAGGGAAAACTGTTTTTT.